What follows are 12 T cell receptor beta chains derived from one specimen sequenced in a study of blood T cell repertoires in COVID-19. Using immunoSEQ multiplex PCR, the repertoire was profiled, and TCRdb retains in-frame clones only, with some absent. The sample shows tens of thousands of clones, about 90% of them seen only once. The sample taken for sequencing was peripheral blood. The receptors were sampled from a male donor with acute or convalescent COVID-19.

V and J are TRBV7-8 and TRBJ1-4; D possibly corresponds to TRBD1 (5 bases). CDR1 is SGHVS and CDR2 is FQNEAQ in the germline V gene. Trimming took 6 bases from V and 5 from J, leaving 16 bases between them. The CDR3 sequence is 15 residues long. The CDR3 region is CASSPQGGRNEKLFF. The CDR3 nucleotides are TGTGCCAGCAGTCCCCAGGGAGGGCGGAATGAAAAACTGTTTTTT.

This chain connects TRBV5-1 to TRBJ1-6; 9 nucleotides match TRBD1. The CDR3 is 15 amino acids. The V gene end was trimmed by 0 bases and the J gene end by 5 bases; junction bases not matched to a gene: 0. Germline V CDR1 and CDR2: SGHRS, YFSETQ. This CDR3 reads CASSLGTGDNSPLHF. The CDR3 DNA reads as TGCGCCAGCAGCTTGGGGACAGGGGATAATTCACCCCTCCACTTT.

This clone was seen only once. V is TRBV6-5 and J is TRBJ1-2; the D is unclear. The CDR3 extends over 11 amino acids. Trimming left V 6 bases short and J 4 bases short, with 6 bases between. CDR1 is MNHEY, CDR2 SVGAGI, per germline. The CDR3 DNA reads TGTGCCAGCAGGGCGGGCTATGGCTACACCTTC. Its protein is CASRAGYGYTF.

This clone came up once. J is TRBJ1-1 and V is TRBV6-5; 8 bases fit TRBD1. J was trimmed by 0 bases and V by 5 bases; bases with no gene match: 2. The germline gives CDR1 MNHEY, CDR2 SVGAGI. The CDR3 consists of 14 residues. Written as DNA, the CDR3 is TGTGCCAGCAGTCCGGGACAGGTGAACACTGAAGCTTTCTTT. Residues: CASSPGQVNTEAFF.

The genes are TRBV10-3 and TRBJ2-1, with D unresolved. This CDR3 comprises 15 residues. The ends were cut back, 5 bases at V and 0 bases at J, with 11 bases in the middle. Germline CDR1 ENHRY, CDR2 SYGVKD. CDR3 sequence (DNA): TGTGCCATCAGTAATAGTCCAAGCTCCTACAATGAGCAGTTCTTC. Translated, it gives CAISNSPSSYNEQFF.

The gene calls are TRBV6-5 and TRBJ1-2; D possibly corresponds to TRBD1 (6 bases). This CDR3 has 13 amino acids. The V gene lost 4 bases and the J gene lost 8 bases, with 14 bases spanning the gap. Germline assignment: CDR1 MNHEY and CDR2 SVGAGI. CDR3 nucleotide sequence: TGTGCCAGCAGTTTCGACAGGAGAGGGGGCTACACCTTC. Amino acids: CASSFDRRGGYTF.

The chain carries TRBV18 and TRBJ2-5; the D gene is possibly TRBD2 (6 bases). Germline CDR1 and CDR2: KGHSH and LQKENI. The CDR3 contains 15 residues. V gave up 4 bases and J gave up 5 bases, with 17 bases separating them. CDR3: CASSLGLIGQETQYF. The CDR3 DNA is TGTGCCAGCTCACTGGGACTCATTGGCCAGGAGACCCAGTACTTC.

This clone was seen a few times. The chain couples TRBV29-1 to TRBJ1-3, with D unresolved. Trimming took off 6 bases at V and 1 base at J, with 7 bases between the two ends. Germline V CDR1 and CDR2: SQVTM, ANQGSEA. The CDR3 has 12 amino acids. The DNA for the CDR3 is TGCAGCGTCCGGGAATCTGGAAACACCATATATTTT. Its protein is CSVRESGNTIYF.

This rearrangement joins TRBV3-1 (or the pseudogene TRBV3-2) to TRBJ2-7, with D hard to call. V was cut by 4 bases and J by 0 bases, with 7 bases left in between. Germline CDR1 LGHDT, CDR2 YNNKEL (reference sequence). CDR3 length: 13 residues. This CDR3 is CASSRFSSYEQYF. The CDR3 nucleotides are TGTGCCAGCAGCCGATTCAGCTCCTACGAGCAGTACTTC.

This clone was detected only a few times. This chain connects TRBV7-2 to TRBJ1-5; 10 nucleotides match TRBD1. The CDR3 length is 18 residues. V lost 5 bases, J lost 2 bases, and 12 bases stayed unmatched. Germline V CDR1 and CDR2: SGHTA, FQGNSA. The CDR3 region is CASSHTGTGARGNQPQHF. CDR3 coding DNA: TGTGCCAGCAGCCACACCGGGACAGGGGCCCGGGGCAATCAGCCCCAGCATTTT.

The V gene is TRBV30, the J gene TRBJ1-1, with D perhaps TRBD1 (6 bases). CDR1 and CDR2 (germline): GTSNPN, SVGIG (reference sequence). Trimming took 0 bases from V and 4 from J, leaving 21 bases between them. This CDR3 has 17 residues. The CDR3 DNA is TGTGCCTGGAGTGTACGAGGGGGAGGGTGGAAGCGCACTGAAGCTTTCTTT. Protein product: CAWSVRGGGWKRTEAFF.

J is TRBJ2-2 and V is TRBV18; 9 bases map to TRBD1. This CDR3 is built from 15 residues. Germline CDR1 KGHSH, CDR2 LQKENI. The V segment lost 4 bases and the J segment 0 bases; nucleotides outside the gene matches: 0. The CDR3 nucleotides read TGTGCCAGCTCACGACAGGGGGCGAACACCGGGGAGCTGTTTTTT. It codes for CASSRQGANTGELFF. Combining the CDR3 with reference TRBV18 and TRBJ2-2 gives the whole variable domain NAGVMQNPRHLVRRRGQEARLRCSPMKGHSHVYWYRQLPEEGLKFMVYLQKENIIDESGMPKERFSAEFPKEGPSILRIQQVVRGDSAAYFCASSRQGANTGELFFGEGSRLTVL.